This TCR beta chain was sequenced during a study of T-cell reconstitution after alpha-beta-depleted transplantation in children. The CDR3 has 13 amino acids. The V end lost 0 bases, the J end lost 0 bases, and 2 bases lay between the germline ends. The germline CDR1 and CDR2 sequences are WSHSY and SAAADI. This clonotype was picked up many times. Its target is not known. General study points: Surviving recipient cells, namely T cells and thymic progenitors, were the source of high day-60 TCRbeta diversity in some patients. Counts and diversity of T cells one year after transplant came mostly from newly produced T cells.

Unique molecular identifiers featured in how the TCRbeta library was prepared. TCRdb re-called the PCR reads through MiXCR, storing one row per CDR3 protein. The sample shows around 180,000 distinct CDR3 sequences, around 10% of them seen only once. The source of this sequence is a boy under 10 years old with acute myeloid leukemia, due to receive a stem cell transplant. Here the sequenced sample was PBMCs, taken before TCRalphabeta/CD19-depleted stem cell transplant. The chain joins TRBV10-2 to TRBJ1-1; D is unclear. The CDR3 DNA is TGCGCCAGCAGTGAGTCAGTGAACACTGAAGCTTTCTTT. Translated: CASSESVNTEAFF.